What follows are 26 T cell receptor beta chains derived from one specimen sequenced in a study of shared clonotypes between healthy human individuals. The repertoire was sequenced with immunoSEQ multiplex PCR; TCRdb's copy has only in-frame clones and lacks some. The table lists about 2.4 million clones, approximately 94% of them singletons. The sample consisted of naive CD4+ T cells from PBMCs. Subset denoted: CD45RA+ positively selected. The receptors derive from a man younger than 30 in good health. Some clones in this sample may be carry-over from other donors' samples.

The chain links TRBV10-3 to TRBJ1-1, with 9 nucleotides matching TRBD1. The CDR3 runs 14 residues. Germline V gene data show CDR1 as ENHRY and CDR2 as SYGVKD. The V and J ends lost 6 bases and 2 bases, in that order; junction bases with no gene match: 4. The DNA for the CDR3 is TGTGCCATCAGCCCGGGACAGGGAAACACTGAAGCTTTCTTT. Translating it yields CAISPGQGNTEAFF.

A remark on this clone: Different DNA sequences within this sample yield the same CDR3. V is TRBV19 and J is TRBJ2-7, with D perhaps TRBD1 (6 bases). This CDR3 comprises 14 residues. Trimming pared 3 bases from V and 5 bases from J, leaving 14 bases between. The germline V gene has CDR1 LNHDA and CDR2 SQIVND (reference sequence). Here the CDR3 reads CASSIGAGVHEQYF. CDR3 bases: TGTGCCAGTAGTATTGGGGCAGGGGTCCACGAGCAGTACTTC.

J is TRBJ2-5 and V is TRBV6-1, with a tentative D call TRBD2 (5 bases). CDR3 size: 12 residues. With 6 bases removed from V and 0 bases from J, the gap between germline ends came to 5 bases. Germline-derived CDR1 and CDR2 are MNHNS and SASEGT. The CDR3 here is CASSGDQETQYF. CDR3 bases: TGTGCCAGCAGCGGGGACCAAGAGACCCAGTACTTC.

The chain links TRBV7-3 to TRBJ2-1; the match to TRBD2 covers 8 bases. The germline CDR1 and CDR2 sequences are SGHTA and FQGTGA. The CDR3 has 16 amino acids. Trimming removed 2 bases from V and 5 bases from J; junction bases left unmatched: 8. The CDR3 region is CASSLPIAGTDNEQFF. Here the CDR3 DNA reads TGTGCCAGCAGCTTACCTATAGCGGGAACGGACAATGAGCAGTTCTTC.

The rearrangement links TRBV5-1 to TRBJ1-4; no clear D. The CDR3 runs to 16 residues. From germline, CDR1 is SGHRS and CDR2 YFSETQ. The V gene lost 0 bases and the J gene lost 0 bases, with 9 bases spanning the gap. The DNA of the CDR3 is TGCGCCAGCAGCTTGGGGGAGCCTGCAACTAATGAAAAACTGTTTTTT. Its translation is CASSLGEPATNEKLFF. The full variable domain, rest sourced from reference TRBV5-1 and TRBJ1-4, is KAGVTQTPRYLIKTRGQQVTLSCSPISGHRSVSWYQQTPGQGLQFLFEYFSETQRNKGNFPGRFSGRQFSNSRSEMNVSTLELGDSALYLCASSLGEPATNEKLFFGSGTQLSVL.

V and J are TRBV5-5 and TRBJ1-1; TRBD1 might be the D (5 bases). Per germline, CDR1 SGHKS and CDR2 YYEKEE (reference sequence). V was pared by 5 bases and J by 8 bases, with 13 bases between. The CDR3 length is 12 residues. CDR3 bases: TGTGCCAGCAGTCATATGAACAGGGAAGCTTTCTTT. Protein: CASSHMNREAFF.

The chain is built from TRBV4-1 and TRBJ1-1; D not certain. Trimming stripped 5 bases from V and 0 bases from J, with 13 bases between. The CDR3 consists of 15 residues. CDR1 MGHRA and CDR2 YSYEKL come from the germline V gene. CDR3 loop: CASSYILRVNTEAFF. The CDR3, as DNA: TGCGCCAGCAGCTATATTCTGAGAGTGAACACTGAAGCTTTCTTT.

Concerning this clone: The sample contains more than one DNA sequence encoding this CDR3. This chain connects TRBV7-3 to TRBJ2-5, with D possibly TRBD1 on 6 matching bases. The CDR3 is made up of 14 amino acids. Germline loops: CDR1 SGHTA, CDR2 FQGTGA. V was trimmed by 4 bases and J by 2 bases, leaving 11 bases between them. The DNA for the CDR3 is TGTGCCAGCAGCTCCTCAGGGGTGCAAGAGACCCAGTACTTC. Protein sequence: CASSSSGVQETQYF.

The V and J genes are TRBV15 and TRBJ1-4; no reliable D call. The germline V gene encodes CDR1 LNHNV and CDR2 YYDKDF (reference sequence). Between the trimmed V and J ends, which lost 5 bases and 2 bases, there was a span of 9 bases. There are 14 residues in the CDR3. The CDR3 DNA reads as TGTGCCACCAGCGATCGCGGGACTAATGAAAAACTGTTTTTT. It translates to CATSDRGTNEKLFF.

The chain employs TRBV5-1 and TRBJ2-4, with a tentative D call TRBD2 (5 bases). The germline V gene encodes CDR1 SGHRS and CDR2 YFSETQ. The CDR3 length is 17 residues. Deletions cut 0 bases from V and 0 bases from J, with 13 bases between. The CDR3 region is CASSLGGPPIAKNIQYF. In nucleotides, the CDR3 is TGCGCCAGCAGCTTGGGCGGGCCACCCATAGCCAAAAACATTCAGTACTTC.

The V and J genes are TRBV19 and TRBJ1-4; 8 nucleotides agree with TRBD1. The CDR3 totals 16 residues. CDR1 and CDR2 from the germline V gene are LNHDA and SQIVND (reference sequence). Trimming took 5 bases from V and 1 from J; bases not matched to a gene: 6. As DNA, the CDR3 is TGTGCCAGTAGTGCAACCGGACAGGGAACTAATGAAAAACTGTTTTTT. This codes for CASSATGQGTNEKLFF.

The chain uses TRBV28 and TRBJ1-2; 7 nucleotides agree with TRBD1. Losses at the gene ends were 10 bases for V and 4 bases for J; bases not matched to a gene: 6. The length of the CDR3 is 12 residues. CDR1 is MDHEN, CDR2 SYDVKM, per germline. The CDR3 DNA is TGTGCCACCTCGGACAGGTCCTATGGCTACACCTTC. It codes for CATSDRSYGYTF.

This chain joins TRBV6-1 and TRBJ2-5, with D tentatively TRBD2 (6 bases). V was cut by 0 bases and J by 2 bases, with 16 bases left in between. CDR1 and CDR2 from the germline V gene are MNHNS and SASEGT. The CDR3 loop spans 17 amino acids. Here the CDR3 DNA reads TGTGCCAGCAGTGAAGCTGGATTTAGCGGAGGTCAAGAGACCCAGTACTTC. Translated, it gives CASSEAGFSGGQETQYF.

This clone appeared once. The V and J genes are TRBV9 and TRBJ2-7, with D possibly being TRBD1 or TRBD2 (6 bases each). Germline CDR1 SGDLS, CDR2 YYNGEE. Trimming left V 0 bases short and J 1 base short, with 17 bases between. This CDR3 has 17 residues. The CDR3 DNA sequence: TGTGCCAGCAGCGTAGGTTGGGGCATAGGGGGGTCCTACGAGCAGTACTTC. Amino acid sequence: CASSVGWGIGGSYEQYF.

This rearrangement joins TRBV10-3 to TRBJ2-7; 9 positions match TRBD2. Germline-derived CDR1 and CDR2 are ENHRY and SYGVKD. The CDR3 totals 15 residues. The J segment lost 2 bases and the V segment lost 2 bases, leaving 4 bases of the junction unmatched. CDR3 region: CAISEAGGTTYEQYF. The CDR3 bases are TGTGCCATCAGTGAGGCGGGAGGGACTACCTACGAGCAGTACTTC.

The chain carries TRBV9 and TRBJ2-1; TRBD2 matches at 14 bases. The CDR3 runs 18 residues. V trimming: 4 bases; J trimming: 9 bases; junction bases outside the gene matches: 15. Per the germline V gene, CDR1 is SGDLS and CDR2 is YYNGEE. The CDR3 DNA reads as TGTGCCAGCAGCCTTTACTATTCCGGGACTAGCGGGAGTAGTGAGCAGTTCTTC. It translates to CASSLYYSGTSGSSEQFF.

The chain is built from TRBV7-3 and TRBJ2-5; TRBD2 aligns across 8 bases. Germline V gene sequence: CDR1 SGHTA, CDR2 FQGTGA. The ends lost 2 bases at V and 4 bases at J; junction bases unmatched: 3. CDR3 length: 14 residues. CDR3 loop: CASSLLAGGETQYF. Written as DNA, the CDR3 is TGTGCCAGCAGCTTACTAGCGGGCGGAGAGACCCAGTACTTC.

J is TRBJ2-1 and V is TRBV28; D is unclear. V was trimmed by 6 bases and J by 11 bases, leaving 11 bases between them. Germline values: CDR1 MDHEN, CDR2 SYDVKM. The CDR3 consists of 11 residues. CDR3 sequence: CASRDEVKQFF. CDR3 coding DNA: TGTGCCAGCAGGGACGAAGTCAAGCAGTTCTTC.

For the CDR3, the DNA is TGTGCCAGCAGCTTAAGCGGATTTAGCAATCAGCCCCAGCATTTT. Its protein product is CASSLSGFSNQPQHF. This chain uses TRBV7-3 with TRBJ1-5; D remains unclear. Trimming took off 1 base at V and 0 bases at J, with 7 bases between the two ends. This CDR3 has 15 residues. Looked up from germline, CDR1 is SGHTA and CDR2 is FQGTGA.

The V gene is TRBV28, the J gene TRBJ2-7; D may be TRBD2 (5 bases). V was pared by 6 bases and J by 2 bases, with 17 bases between. CDR1 is MDHEN and CDR2 is SYDVKM in the germline V gene. There are 15 residues in the CDR3. The chain's CDR3 is CASSRLLAAAYEQYF. In DNA, the CDR3 is TGTGCCAGCAGCCGACTCCTAGCAGCCGCCTACGAGCAGTACTTC.

This clone was counted once. Distinct nucleotide sequences in the sample also encode this CDR3. The J gene is TRBJ1-5, the V gene TRBV28; no reliable D call. The CDR3 is 12 amino acids. V was clipped by 5 bases and J by 4 bases, with 6 bases between them. CDR1 is MDHEN, CDR2 SYDVKM, per germline. CDR3 protein: CASSTLNQPQHF. CDR3 DNA: TGTGCCAGCAGTACGCTTAATCAGCCCCAGCATTTT.

This clone has a single count. This chain uses TRBV29-1 with TRBJ2-5; D gene unclear. V lost 4 bases to trimming and J lost 3 bases, with 18 bases between them. The CDR3 is 15 residues long. Germline CDR1 SQVTM, CDR2 ANQGSEA. This CDR3 reads CSVGLKLARKETQYF. The CDR3 coding sequence is TGCAGCGTTGGCCTAAAATTGGCAAGAAAAGAGACCCAGTACTTC.

To note about this clone: The same CDR3 arises from other DNA sequences in this sample as well. The V and J genes are TRBV28 and TRBJ2-5; D is ambiguous. From germline, CDR1 is MDHEN and CDR2 SYDVKM. The CDR3 loop spans 12 amino acids. The V and J ends lost 2 bases and 5 bases respectively, with 6 bases between them. Here the CDR3 reads CASSLRRETQYF. The CDR3 DNA follows: TGTGCCAGCAGTTTAAGAAGGGAGACCCAGTACTTC. The complete variable domain, with remaining parts taken from reference TRBV28 and TRBJ2-5, reads DVKVTQSSRYLVKRTGEKVFLECVQDMDHENMFWYRQDPGLGLRLIYFSYDVKMKEKGDIPEGYSVSREKKERFSLILESASTNQTSMYLCASSLRRETQYFGPGTRLLVL.

The chain uses TRBV11-1 and TRBJ1-1; D unclear. CDR1 and CDR2 from the germline V gene are SGHAT and FQDESV (reference sequence). The CDR3 loop spans 12 amino acids. The ends were cut back, 7 bases at V and 3 bases at J, with 9 bases in the middle. CDR3 in amino acids: CASTIDDTEAFF. The CDR3, as DNA: TGTGCCAGCACCATCGACGACACTGAAGCTTTCTTT.

The chain recombines TRBV5-4 with TRBJ2-3, with D possibly called TRBD1 or TRBD2 (5 bases each). Germline V gene data show CDR1 as SGHNT and CDR2 as YYREEE (reference sequence). This CDR3 has 14 residues. Trimming pared 6 bases from V and 2 bases from J, leaving 13 bases between. The CDR3 bases are TGTGCCAGCACCCGGGACCAACACACAGATACGCAGTATTTT. It encodes CASTRDQHTDTQYF.

A note on this clone: Other DNA sequences in the same sample also yield this CDR3. The chain recombines TRBV4-3 with TRBJ2-7; 8 positions match TRBD2. Germline assignment: CDR1 LGHNA and CDR2 YSLEER. The CDR3 runs 14 residues. Unmatched junction bases numbered 3, after V lost 1 base and J lost 4 bases. CDR3 in DNA: TGCGCCAGCAGCCAAGGGGCTAGCGGGTACGAGCAGTACTTC. This sequence encodes CASSQGASGYEQYF.